These 3 T cell receptor beta chains share one sample of origin, sequenced in a study of T cell responses to AZD1222 COVID-19 vaccine. Only in-frame clones appear in the TCRdb table, and some are missing; sequencing was by immunoSEQ multiplex PCR. Of about 140,000 clones in the sample, almost 90% were seen once. The source material was peripheral blood, sampled on day 0 of AZD1222 vaccination. The receptors here all came from an adult in good health.

This clone was seen more than once but under ten times. The chain couples TRBV5-4 to TRBJ2-3, with 8 bases lining up with TRBD1. Germline V CDR1 and CDR2: SGHNT, YYREEE (reference sequence). This CDR3 has 15 amino acids. J was trimmed by 6 bases and V by 4 bases; bases with no gene match: 10. The CDR3 spells CASSRQNQGADTQYF. In DNA, the CDR3 is TGTGCCAGCAGCCGACAAAATCAGGGGGCGGATACGCAGTATTTT.

The V and J genes are TRBV2 and TRBJ2-5; TRBD2 is a possible D gene (5 bases). Germline V gene sequence: CDR1 SNHLY, CDR2 FYNNEI. Trimming stripped 6 bases from V and 4 bases from J, with 6 bases between. This CDR3 has 11 residues. The CDR3 here is CASRLGETQYF. The CDR3 bases are TGTGCCAGCAGACTAGGAGAGACCCAGTACTTC.

The rearrangement links TRBV28 to TRBJ2-5; D call uncertain. The CDR3 totals 14 residues. V lost 3 bases, J lost 3 bases, and 11 bases lay in between. The V gene's germline CDR1 is MDHEN and CDR2 SYDVKM. The CDR3 reads CASSLVGPEETQYF. CDR3 in DNA: TGTGCCAGCAGTTTGGTGGGTCCGGAAGAGACCCAGTACTTC.